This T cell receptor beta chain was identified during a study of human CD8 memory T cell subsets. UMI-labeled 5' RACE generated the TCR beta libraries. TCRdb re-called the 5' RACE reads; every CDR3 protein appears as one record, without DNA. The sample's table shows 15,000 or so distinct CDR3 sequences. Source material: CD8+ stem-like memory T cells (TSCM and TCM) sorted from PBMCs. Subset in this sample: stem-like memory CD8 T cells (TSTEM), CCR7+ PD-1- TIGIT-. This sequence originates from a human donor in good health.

The CDR3 here is CASRLQGSETQYF. V and J are TRBV5-1 and TRBJ2-5; TCRdb designates TRBD1, a call that cannot be tested without DNA. Germline loops: CDR1 SGHRS, CDR2 YFSETQ. This CDR3 has 13 amino acids. Filled out from reference TRBV5-1 and TRBJ2-5, the complete variable domain reads KAGVTQTPRYLIKTRGQQVTLSCSPISGHRSVSWYQQTPGQGLQFLFEYFSETQRNKGNFPGRFSGRQFSNSRSEMNVSTLELGDSALYLCASRLQGSETQYFGPGTRLLVL.